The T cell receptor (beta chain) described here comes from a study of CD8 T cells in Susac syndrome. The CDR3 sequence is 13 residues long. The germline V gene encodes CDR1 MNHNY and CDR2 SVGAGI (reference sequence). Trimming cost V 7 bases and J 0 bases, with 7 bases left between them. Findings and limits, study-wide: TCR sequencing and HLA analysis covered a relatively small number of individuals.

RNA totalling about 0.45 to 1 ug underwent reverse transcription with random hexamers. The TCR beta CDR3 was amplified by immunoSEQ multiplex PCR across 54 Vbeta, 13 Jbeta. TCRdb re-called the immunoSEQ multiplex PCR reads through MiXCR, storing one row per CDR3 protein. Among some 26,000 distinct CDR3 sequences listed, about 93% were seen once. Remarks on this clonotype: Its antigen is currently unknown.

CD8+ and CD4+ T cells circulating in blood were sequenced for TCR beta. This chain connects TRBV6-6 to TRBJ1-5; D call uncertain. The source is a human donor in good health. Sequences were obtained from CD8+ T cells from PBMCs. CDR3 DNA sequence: TGTGCCAGCAAGGTTGATAGCAATCAGCCCCAGCATTTT. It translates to CASKVDSNQPQHF.